This T cell receptor (beta chain) is drawn from a study of blood T cell repertoires in COVID-19. The CDR3 length is 16 residues. CDR1 SGHRS and CDR2 YFSETQ come from the germline V gene. V was clipped by 0 bases and J by 4 bases; unmatched bases: 5. Generated by immunoSEQ multiplex PCR, the TCRdb table keeps only in-frame clones and is missing some. This table has about 170,000 clones, around 83% appearing once. This clonotype originated in a woman aged 70-85 years who had recovered from COVID-19. Material: peripheral blood. The V gene is TRBV5-1, the J gene TRBJ1-2; 11 positions agree with TRBD1. The CDR3 reads CASSLAFGTGGYGYTF. The CDR3 nucleotides read TGCGCCAGCAGCTTGGCCTTTGGGACAGGGGGCTATGGCTACACCTTC.